This is a list of T cell receptor beta chains from one sample in a study of cytomegalovirus exposure and HLA in healthy donors. The repertoire was sequenced with immunoSEQ multiplex PCR; TCRdb's copy has only in-frame clones and lacks some. The table lists approximately 110,000 clones, just under 70% of them singletons. The material sequenced was PBMCs. The receptor set was obtained from a man aged 25 to 40 in good health and CMV-seropositive. CDR3s include the opening cysteine and the closing phenylalanine or tryptophan. A D gene is named only where the DNA matches it firmly. For some rows the clone size is stated as once, few or many, or as a class when expanded; others skip it.

cdr3_nt,cdr3_aa,v_call,d_call,j_call,clone_size
TGTGCCTGGAGTGTTCGAGACTATGGCTACACCTTC,CAWSVRDYGYTF,TRBV30,.,TRBJ1-2,.
TGTGCCAGCAGCCCTCCTCACAGAGGGGGCTACACCTTC,CASSPPHRGGYTF,TRBV6-5,.,TRBJ1-2,.
TGTGCCAGCAGTTTAATCTTTGGTGGCCATGAAGCTTTCTTT,CASSLIFGGHEAFF,TRBV27,.,TRBJ1-1,.
TGTGCTTTGGACAGTTCCCCGGGGCCAACTAATGAAAAACTGTTTTTT,CALDSSPGPTNEKLFF,TRBV30,.,TRBJ1-4,.
TGTGCCAGTAAAGGCAGGAACGTACTTTATAGCAATCAGCCCCAGCATTTT,CASKGRNVLYSNQPQHF,TRBV19,.,TRBJ1-5,.
TGTGCCAGCAGCCCGGCCCTACGGGACAGCCAGTCCGGAAACACCATATATTTT,CASSPALRDSQSGNTIYF,TRBV5-4,TRBD1,TRBJ1-3,.
TGTGCAAGTCGCCGAAATCCAGGGGGTCGGGTTTCGAGCAATCAGCCCCAGCATTTT,CASRRNPGGRVSSNQPQHF,TRBV12-2,.,TRBJ1-5,.
TGTGCCAGCAGTGTAGGGGGGGCCGCTAATGAAAAACTGTTTTTT,CASSVGGAANEKLFF,TRBV28,.,TRBJ1-4,.
TGTGCCAGTTCAGTCGCCACTGAAGCTTTCTTT,CASSVATEAFF,TRBV25-1,.,TRBJ1-1,.
TGTGCCAGCAGTTTTGGGGGGACAGATACGCAGTATTTT,CASSFGGTDTQYF,TRBV27,.,TRBJ2-3,.
TGTGCCAGCACCCTCCCCCAGTTCAATCAGCCCCAGCATTTT,CASTLPQFNQPQHF,TRBV28,.,TRBJ1-5,.
TGTGCCAGCAGTTTACAGGTGAACACTGAAGCTTTCTTT,CASSLQVNTEAFF,TRBV2,.,TRBJ1-1,few
TGTGCCAGCAGTGACCTCAAAGCGAACACAGATACGCAGTATTTT,CASSDLKANTDTQYF,TRBV2,.,TRBJ2-3,few
TGTGCCAGCAGCGGAATACTAGCGGGGCAAGATACGCAGTATTTT,CASSGILAGQDTQYF,TRBV9,TRBD2,TRBJ2-3,.
TGTGCCAGTAGTAATTCAGGTTACACTGAAGCTTTCTTT,CASSNSGYTEAFF,TRBV19,.,TRBJ1-1,.
TGTGCCAGCAGTTTAGCCAGGGTTCGTTATGAGCAGTTCTTC,CASSLARVRYEQFF,TRBV27,.,TRBJ2-1,.
TGCGCCAGCAGCCAAGATGGGAGGAGGGGCACTGAAGCTTTCTTT,CASSQDGRRGTEAFF,TRBV4-3,.,TRBJ1-1,.
TGTGCCAGCAGCCAGATCGTAGCGGGAATGGAGACCCAGTACTTC,CASSQIVAGMETQYF,TRBV11-2,TRBD2,TRBJ2-5,.
TGCGCCAGCAGCCAGAACAGCGGGGGGGGCAGATCCTACGAGCAGTACTTC,CASSQNSGGGRSYEQYF,TRBV4-1,TRBD2,TRBJ2-7,.
TGTGCCAGCAGTGACCAAAAGACAGGAAACTATGGCTACACCTTC,CASSDQKTGNYGYTF,TRBV27,.,TRBJ1-2,.
TGTGCCAGCAGCCTAACAGGGGGCCTTTACAATGAGCAGTTCTTC,CASSLTGGLYNEQFF,TRBV11-3,TRBD1,TRBJ2-1,.
TGTGCCAGCAGGTCTAGCGAGACATCCACAGATACGCAGTATTTT,CASRSSETSTDTQYF,TRBV28,.,TRBJ2-3,.
TGTGCCAGTAGTAAACCTGGACAGTATAACTATGGCTACACCTTC,CASSKPGQYNYGYTF,TRBV19,.,TRBJ1-2,.
TGTGCCAGCAGCTCGGTAGCGTCTGGGCAGTTCTTC,CASSSVASGQFF,TRBV5-6,.,TRBJ2-1,.
TGTGCCCAGTCGCCGGGACACCTGAGCTCCTACAATGAGCAGTTCTTC,CAQSPGHLSSYNEQFF,TRBV30,.,TRBJ2-1,.
TGTGCCAGCAGTTTGCCGGGACAGGGGAATTCACCCCTCCACTTT,CASSLPGQGNSPLHF,TRBV6-5,TRBD1,TRBJ1-6,few